The rows below give T cell receptor beta chains drawn from one sample of a study of response to subunit inactivated influenza vaccine. From the RT-PCR reads, TCRdb called clonotypes with MiXCR, one entry per CDR3 protein. Among some 500,000 distinct CDR3 sequences listed, approximately 16% were seen once. Sample: CD4+ T cells sorted from PBMCs, taken approximately 25 months after vaccination. The receptors shown here come from a man between 50 and 69 years old who received an inactivated influenza vaccine. The CDR3 runs from the conserved cysteine through the conserved F or W. D genes are given only for firm matches. Size values are once, few and many counts, or a class for expanded clones, and some rows have none.

TRBJ1-4	.	.	TRBV4-2	TGTGCCAGCAGCCTTTCGCAGGGGCGGGCTAATGAAAAACTGTTTTTT	CASSLSQGRANEKLFF
TRBJ1-4	.	.	TRBV7-6	TGTGCCAGCAGCGTGACTCCGCCGGGGTTAGGCGAAAAACTGTTTTTT	CASSVTPPGLGEKLFF
TRBJ1-4	.	TRBD1	TRBV3-1	TGTGCCAGCAGCCTTCAGGGGGATGAAAAACTGTTTTTT	CASSLQGDEKLFF
TRBJ1-2	.	.	TRBV28	TGTGCCAGCAGTCCCTTCGGGCTCACTAACTATGGCTACACCTTC	CASSPFGLTNYGYTF
TRBJ2-2	few	TRBD2	TRBV15	TGTGCCACCAGCAGCCCGACTAGCTTGAACACCGGGGAGCTGTTTTTT	CATSSPTSLNTGELFF
TRBJ2-2	few	.	TRBV11-2	TGTGCCAGCAGCCTGCATAAGGGGGAGCTGTTTTTT	CASSLHKGELFF
TRBJ2-7	few	TRBD2	TRBV27	TGTGCCAGCAGTTATCTCAGCGGGGGGCCCTACGAGCAGTACTTC	CASSYLSGGPYEQYF
TRBJ2-2	few	.	TRBV12-3/TRBV12-4	TGTGCCAGCAGTTCCCGGTGGGTCACCACAAACACCGGGGAGCTGTTTTTT	CASSSRWVTTNTGELFF
TRBJ2-3	.	TRBD1	TRBV3-1	TGTGCCAGCAGACGACAGGGAGCGGATACGCAGTATTTT	CASRRQGADTQYF
TRBJ2-1	few	.	TRBV24-1	TGTGCCACCCAAGGACAGTACAATGAGCAGTTCTTC	CATQGQYNEQFF
TRBJ2-2	.	TRBD2	TRBV28	TGTGCCAGCAGTTCCGGGACTAGCGGGAGAGAGCTGTTTTTT	CASSSGTSGRELFF
TRBJ2-3	.	.	TRBV7-2	TGTGCCAGCAGCCCCTTCCAGGGCCTCTCTAGCACAGATACGCAGTATTTT	CASSPFQGLSSTDTQYF
TRBJ1-3	few	.	TRBV5-8	TGTGCCAGCAGCTTGCAGGGTGCCACCATATATTTT	CASSLQGATIYF
TRBJ2-5	few	TRBD2	TRBV7-6	TGTGCCAGCAGCTTAGTCTCGACTAGCCGGGAGACCCAGTACTTC	CASSLVSTSRETQYF
TRBJ2-5	few	.	TRBV29-1	TGCAGCGTCGAAGCGTGGGCCCAGACCCCAGAGACCCAGTACTTC	CSVEAWAQTPETQYF
TRBJ2-2	.	TRBD1	TRBV2	TGTGCCAGCAGTGAACAGGACAGGGTTGCCGGGGAGCTGTTTTTT	CASSEQDRVAGELFF
TRBJ2-1	.	.	TRBV6-2/TRBV6-3	TGTGCCAGCAGTTACGGGCAGGGCCCCTACAATGAGCAGTTCTTC	CASSYGQGPYNEQFF
TRBJ2-1	few	TRBD2	TRBV11-2	TGTGCCAGCAGCGCGGGACAGTGGACTAGCGGCAATGAGCAGTTCTTC	CASSAGQWTSGNEQFF
TRBJ2-7	few	.	TRBV7-2	TGTGCCAGCAGCCCGAGGGTGCGCTCCTACGAGCAGTACTTC	CASSPRVRSYEQYF
TRBJ2-2	many	.	TRBV7-8	TGTGCCAGCAGCTTACCGGCTGTTGGAAACACCGGGGAGCTGTTTTTT	CASSLPAVGNTGELFF
TRBJ2-1	.	.	TRBV20-1	TGCAGTGCGGGTGGGGCTCGACCAATAGAAAATGAGCAGTTCTTC	CSAGGARPIENEQFF
TRBJ1-5	few	.	TRBV27	TGTGCCAGCAGGTCGGGGGATTCGAGCAATCAGCCCCAGCATTTT	CASRSGDSSNQPQHF
TRBJ2-1	few	.	TRBV14	.	CASSQVASGSMPFF
TRBJ2-5	few	TRBD1	TRBV4-2	TGTGCCAGCCGACAGGGGGCCGAAGAGACCCAGTACTTC	CASRQGAEETQYF
TRBJ2-3	few	.	TRBV29-1	TGCAGCGTTGAAGATAGGGCCAGCGGGTCGGATACGCAGTATTTT	CSVEDRASGSDTQYF
TRBJ1-1	.	.	TRBV7-6	TGTGCCAGCAGCTTAGGTACCCGCGGGACTGAAGCTTTCTTT	CASSLGTRGTEAFF
TRBJ2-3	few	.	TRBV4-3	TGCGCCAGCAGCCAAGATCCGGCGTCGGCGCAGTATTTT	CASSQDPASAQYF
TRBJ2-1	few	TRBD2	TRBV28	TGTGCCAGCAGTTTGGGGGGAGCGGGGGCCTACAATGAGCAGTTCTTC	CASSLGGAGAYNEQFF
TRBJ2-1	few	TRBD2	TRBV10-2	TGCGCCAGCAGACTAGCGGGACAACTTCCTGAGCAGTTCTTC	CASRLAGQLPEQFF
TRBJ2-7	few	.	TRBV20-1	TGCAGTGCTAGTTCATCGGACGAGCAGTACTTC	CSASSSDEQYF
TRBJ2-3	many	.	TRBV4-3	TGCGCCAGCAGCCAAGAGGCCGCCAGCACAGTCCCAGATACGCAGTATTTT	CASSQEAASTVPDTQYF
TRBJ2-1	few	TRBD1	TRBV10-3	TGTGCCATCAGGACAGGGGGCGCCTACAATGAGCAGTTCTTC	CAIRTGGAYNEQFF
TRBJ2-3	few	.	TRBV7-2	TGTGCCAGCAGCTCCCCGAGGCGGGGAGATACGCAGTATTTT	CASSSPRRGDTQYF
TRBJ2-4	few	.	TRBV6-1	TGTGCCAGCAGCCGGGAGCTAAACATTCAGTACTTC	CASSRELNIQYF
TRBJ2-1	few	TRBD2	TRBV5-1	TGCGCCAGCAGCTTGGTTAGGACTAGCGGGAAAGAGGAGCAGTTCTTC	CASSLVRTSGKEEQFF
TRBJ2-1	many	TRBD1	TRBV5-5	TGTGCCAGCAGCTGGGGACAGTCCCAGGGGAATGAGCAGTTCTTC	CASSWGQSQGNEQFF
TRBJ1-4	few	.	TRBV29-1	TGCAGCGCCAACAGCGGAACGAATGAAAAACTGTTTTTT	CSANSGTNEKLFF
TRBJ2-5	.	.	TRBV21-1	TGTGCCAGCACCCAAGGACAGCCGATTCGGGAGACCCAGTACTTC	CASTQGQPIRETQYF
TRBJ2-3	.	TRBD1	TRBV27	TGTGCCAGCAGCAACAGGGGCGGACGCACAGATACGCAGTATTTT	CASSNRGGRTDTQYF
TRBJ2-7	few	TRBD2	TRBV7-2	TGTGCCAGCAGCTTAGATGGCGGGGGGGCTTACGAGCAGTACTTC	CASSLDGGGAYEQYF
TRBJ2-3	.	TRBD2	TRBV5-1	TGCGCCAGCAGCTTAACTAGCGGGAGGACCCCAGGCGCGCAGTATTTT	CASSLTSGRTPGAQYF
TRBJ2-1	many	TRBD2	TRBV20-1	TGCAGTGCTAGAGACCCGGGAGGTGGGAGCAGGAATGAGCAGTTCTTC	CSARDPGGGSRNEQFF
TRBJ1-2	few	.	TRBV20-1	TGCAGCGCCCCGGGGGTGGGGCTGGGATATGGCTACACCTTC	CSAPGVGLGYGYTF
TRBJ2-7	many	TRBD2	TRBV7-2	TGTGCCAGCAGCCCGACTAGCGGGAGCCTATACGAGCAGTACTTC	CASSPTSGSLYEQYF
TRBJ1-2	.	TRBD1	TRBV7-2	TGTGCCAGCAGCGCCGGGACAGGGTTTAACTATGGCTACACCTTC	CASSAGTGFNYGYTF
TRBJ1-2	few	.	TRBV4-2	TGTGCCAGCAGCCAAGGGGGCGCAGCCAGTGGCTACACCTTC	CASSQGGAASGYTF